This TCR beta chain was sequenced in a study of technical replicates of blood from four donors. This clone was counted only a few times. Other DNA sequences in this sample translate to the same CDR3. Method: immunoSEQ multiplex PCR; TCRdb's copy keeps in-frame clones and lacks some. The sample contains tens of thousands of clones, about 95% of which appear only once. The TCR was taken from a human donor in good health. Sequencing input: T cells isolated from PBMCs.

CDR3 nucleotides: TGCGCCAGCAGTGAGTCGACCAGGACTGAAGCTTTCTTT. As protein: CASSESTRTEAFF. This chain links TRBV10-1 with TRBJ1-1; D uncertain. Per germline, CDR1 WNHNN and CDR2 SYGVQD (reference sequence). V was cut by 0 bases and J by 5 bases, with 7 bases left in between. CDR3 length: 13 residues.